This note documents a single T cell receptor (beta chain) sequence. Antigen specificity is unknown. Deletions cut 0 bases from V and 3 bases from J, with 23 bases between. This CDR3 contains 18 residues. Germline assignment: CDR1 DFQATT and CDR2 SNEGSKA (reference sequence). Next came a second PCR, run for about 6 to 12 cycles, which used a sample-barcoded 5' primer along with a J-beta primer mix. TCRdb itself ran the 5' RACE reads through MiXCR, one entry per CDR3 protein. The table lists about 970,000 distinct CDR3 sequences, roughly half of them singletons. This specimen belongs to a study of blood T cells in healthy people across ages. Study-wide points: When set beside aged donors, long-lived donors presented more naive CD4+ cells and higher diversity. A strong correlation was found between TCR beta diversity and the percentage of naive T cells.

V gene TRBV20-1 combines with J gene TRBJ1-2, with D possibly matching TRBD1 (6 bases). The sequenced sample was blood. This sequence was found in a woman aged 55-69 years in good health. The CDR3 reads CSARDFGGVLVKDYGYTF. The CDR3 region has the DNA TGCAGTGCTAGAGATTTCGGGGGCGTACTTGTAAAGGACTATGGCTACACCTTC.